Listed below are T cell receptor beta chains from one sample, sequenced in a study of blood T cells in healthy people across ages. TCRdb reanalysed the 5' RACE reads using MiXCR and keeps one entry per CDR3 protein. The profile shows more than 1 million distinct CDR3 sequences, over 35% of them singletons. The sequenced sample consisted of blood. Receptors were obtained from a woman in her sixties or seventies in good health. The CDR3 runs from the conserved cysteine through the conserved F or W. D genes are given only for firm matches. Clone size is not always given. Where it is, it says once, few, many or a class for expanded clones.

J,V,D,size,CDR3,DNA
TRBJ2-4,TRBV7-8,.,.,CASSWGTDKNIQYF,TGTGCCAGCAGCTGGGGGACGGACAAAAACATTCAGTACTTC
TRBJ2-7,TRBV5-1,.,.,CASSLIPPEQYF,TGCGCCAGCAGCTTAATCCCGCCCGAGCAGTACTTC
TRBJ2-3,TRBV12-3/TRBV12-4,.,once,CASSSAGSSADAEYF,TGTGCCAGCAGTTCCGCCGGGAGCAGCGCAGATGCGGAGTATTTT
TRBJ2-1,TRBV5-5,TRBD1,.,CASSLGVRQGANEQFF,TGTGCCAGCAGCTTGGGAGTGCGACAGGGGGCGAATGAGCAGTTCTTC
TRBJ2-5,TRBV11-2,.,few,CASSSGSRAWQETQYF,TGTGCCAGCAGCTCAGGATCTCGCGCGTGGCAAGAGACCCAGTACTTC
TRBJ2-7,TRBV7-9,.,few,CASSLWAHPYEQYF,TGTGCCAGCAGCTTGTGGGCCCACCCCTACGAGCAGTACTTC
TRBJ2-1,TRBV5-1,TRBD2,.,CASSSGTSGINEQFF,TGCGCCAGCAGCTCCGGGACTAGCGGGATTAATGAGCAGTTCTTC
TRBJ2-2,TRBV15,.,few,CATSPTPFGELFF,TGTGCCACCAGCCCTACCCCCTTTGGGGAGCTGTTTTTT
TRBJ2-2,TRBV14,TRBD2,many,CANWTSGTGELFF,TGTGCCAACTGGACTAGCGGAACCGGGGAGCTGTTTTTT
TRBJ1-5,TRBV20-1,.,.,CSARVPTARGGNSNQPQHF,TGCAGTGCTAGAGTTCCAACAGCGAGGGGCGGTAATAGCAATCAGCCCCAGCATTTT
TRBJ2-7,TRBV3-1,TRBD1,.,CASRGTADPLEQYF,TGTGCCAGCAGGGGGACAGCGGACCCCCTGGAGCAGTACTTC
TRBJ2-1,TRBV20-1,.,.,CSAPVRDAGSYNEQFF,TGCAGTGCGCCCGTGCGGGACGCAGGCTCCTACAATGAGCAGTTCTTC
TRBJ2-5,TRBV7-7,.,.,CASSFFGASQETQYF,TGTGCCAGCAGCTTCTTTGGGGCGAGCCAAGAGACCCAGTACTTC
TRBJ2-3,TRBV28,.,.,CASSIQTGSVDTQYF,TGTGCCAGCAGTATACAAACAGGGTCAGTGGATACGCAGTATTTT
TRBJ2-1,TRBV11-2,.,.,CASSYSPGPSSYNEQFF,TGTGCCAGCAGCTACTCTCCGGGACCCTCCTCCTACAATGAGCAGTTCTTC
TRBJ2-1,TRBV29-1,.,once,CSVVIGVETQFF,TGCAGCGTTGTAATAGGGGTGGAGACCCAGTTCTTC
TRBJ2-5,TRBV6-1,.,.,CASNPTAEYQETQYF,TGTGCCAGCAACCCAACAGCAGAGTACCAAGAGACCCAGTACTTC
TRBJ2-3,TRBV6-1,TRBD2,many,CASSGLQVLAGEGDTQYF,TGTGCCAGCAGTGGCCTACAGGTCCTAGCGGGAGAAGGGGATACGCAGTATTTT
TRBJ2-4,TRBV7-8,TRBD1,few,CASSTPGQGNIQYF,TGTGCCAGCAGCACCCCGGGACAGGGAAACATTCAGTACTTC
TRBJ2-3,TRBV28,TRBD1,.,CASSSPTGGGTDTQYF,TGTGCCAGCAGTTCCCCGACAGGGGGGGGCACAGATACGCAGTATTTT
TRBJ2-7,TRBV30,TRBD1,.,CARSTGGSSEQYF,TGTGCCCGCTCGACAGGGGGGTCATCCGAGCAGTACTTC
TRBJ2-5,TRBV7-8,TRBD1,.,CASSRQGVGGETQYF,TGTGCCAGCAGCCGACAGGGGGTCGGGGGAGAGACCCAGTACTTC